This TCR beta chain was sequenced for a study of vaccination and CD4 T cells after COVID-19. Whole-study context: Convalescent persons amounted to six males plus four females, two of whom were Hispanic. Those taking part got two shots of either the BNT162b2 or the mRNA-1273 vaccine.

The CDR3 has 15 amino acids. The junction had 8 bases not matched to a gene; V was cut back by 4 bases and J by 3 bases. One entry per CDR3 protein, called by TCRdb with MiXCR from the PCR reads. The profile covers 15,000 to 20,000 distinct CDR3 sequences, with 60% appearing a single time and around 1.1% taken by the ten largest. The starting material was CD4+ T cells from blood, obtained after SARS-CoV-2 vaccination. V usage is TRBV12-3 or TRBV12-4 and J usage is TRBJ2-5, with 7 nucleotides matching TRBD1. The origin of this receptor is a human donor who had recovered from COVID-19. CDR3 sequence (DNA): TGTGCCAGCAGTTCACAGGACAGGCCTGAAGAGACCCAGTACTTC. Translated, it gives CASSSQDRPEETQYF.